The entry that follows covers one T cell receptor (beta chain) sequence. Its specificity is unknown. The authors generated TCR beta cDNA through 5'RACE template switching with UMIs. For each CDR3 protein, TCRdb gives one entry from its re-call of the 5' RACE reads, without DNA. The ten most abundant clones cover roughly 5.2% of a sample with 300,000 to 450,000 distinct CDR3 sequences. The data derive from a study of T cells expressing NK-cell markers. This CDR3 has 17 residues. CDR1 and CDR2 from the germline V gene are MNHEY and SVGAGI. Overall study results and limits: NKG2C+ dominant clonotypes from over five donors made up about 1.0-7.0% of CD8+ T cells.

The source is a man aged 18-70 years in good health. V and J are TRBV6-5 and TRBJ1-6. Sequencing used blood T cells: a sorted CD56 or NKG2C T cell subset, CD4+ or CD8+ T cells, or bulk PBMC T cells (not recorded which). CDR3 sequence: CASSYLRSSRDNSPLHF.